The clone carrying this T cell receptor (beta chain) showed up just a few times. One entry per CDR3 protein, called by TCRdb with MiXCR from the RT-PCR reads. The data hold under 950,000 distinct CDR3 sequences, with 21% observed a single time. The sample belongs to a study of response to subunit inactivated influenza vaccine. The V end was cut by 3 bases, the J end by 5 bases, with 9 bases between. The CDR3 is 14 amino acids. Germline CDR1 KGHDR, CDR2 SFDVKD. The specimen comprised PBMCs from blood, sampled 4 to 6 days after vaccination. This receptor was identified in a man over 45 who received an inactivated influenza vaccine. V is TRBV24-1 and J is TRBJ2-2; TRBD1 is a possible D gene (5 bases). The CDR3 protein is CATSDPGLTGELFF. Here the CDR3 DNA reads TGTGCCACCAGTGATCCAGGGTTAACCGGGGAGCTGTTTTTT.